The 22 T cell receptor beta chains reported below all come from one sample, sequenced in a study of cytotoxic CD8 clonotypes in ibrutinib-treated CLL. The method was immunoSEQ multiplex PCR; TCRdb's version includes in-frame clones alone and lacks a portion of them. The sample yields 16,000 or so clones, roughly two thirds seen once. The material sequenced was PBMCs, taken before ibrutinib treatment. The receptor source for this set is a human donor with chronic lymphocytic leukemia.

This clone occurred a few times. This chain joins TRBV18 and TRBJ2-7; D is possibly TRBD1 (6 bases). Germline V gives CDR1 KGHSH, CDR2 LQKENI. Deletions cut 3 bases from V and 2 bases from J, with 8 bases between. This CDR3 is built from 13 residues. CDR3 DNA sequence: TGTGCCAGCTCACCTGGACAGCCCTACGAGCAGTACTTC. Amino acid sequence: CASSPGQPYEQYF.

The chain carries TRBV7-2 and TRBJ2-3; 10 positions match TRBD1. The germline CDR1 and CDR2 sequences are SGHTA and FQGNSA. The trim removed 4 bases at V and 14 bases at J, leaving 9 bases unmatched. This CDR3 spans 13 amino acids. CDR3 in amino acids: CASSSQPGQGWYF. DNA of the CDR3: TGTGCCAGCAGCTCCCAACCGGGACAGGGGTGGTATTTT.

CDR3 loop: CASQDSEGYTF. Here the CDR3 DNA reads TGTGCCAGCCAAGATTCAGAAGGCTACACCTTC. This chain joins TRBV4-2 and TRBJ1-2; the D is unclear. The germline V and J ends were trimmed by 8 bases and 8 bases, with 12 bases remaining between them. The CDR3 consists of 11 residues. Germline V gene data show CDR1 as LGHNA and CDR2 as YNFKEQ.

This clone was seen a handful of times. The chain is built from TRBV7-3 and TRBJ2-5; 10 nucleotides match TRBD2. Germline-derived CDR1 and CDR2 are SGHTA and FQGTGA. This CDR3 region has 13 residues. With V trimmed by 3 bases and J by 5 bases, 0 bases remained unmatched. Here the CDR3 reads CASSLGLAETQYF. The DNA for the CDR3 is TGTGCCAGCAGCTTGGGACTAGCGGAGACCCAGTACTTC.

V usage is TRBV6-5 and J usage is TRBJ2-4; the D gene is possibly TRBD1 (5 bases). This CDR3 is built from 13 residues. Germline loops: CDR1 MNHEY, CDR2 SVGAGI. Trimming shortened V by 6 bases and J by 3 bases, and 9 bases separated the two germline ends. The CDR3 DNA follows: TGTGCCAGCAGCCAGGGTTACAAAAACATTCAGTACTTC. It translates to CASSQGYKNIQYF.

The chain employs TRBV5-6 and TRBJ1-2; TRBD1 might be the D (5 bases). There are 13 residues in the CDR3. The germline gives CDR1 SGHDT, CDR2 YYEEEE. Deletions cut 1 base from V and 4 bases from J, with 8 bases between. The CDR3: CASSLRDRYGYTF. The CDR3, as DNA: TGTGCCAGCAGCTTGAGGGACCGCTATGGCTACACCTTC. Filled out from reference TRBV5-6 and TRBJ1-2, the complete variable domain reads DAGVTQSPTHLIKTRGQQVTLRCSPKSGHDTVSWYQQALGQGPQFIFQYYEEEERQRGNFPDRFSGHQFPNYSSELNVNALLLGDSALYLCASSLRDRYGYTFGSGTRLTVV.

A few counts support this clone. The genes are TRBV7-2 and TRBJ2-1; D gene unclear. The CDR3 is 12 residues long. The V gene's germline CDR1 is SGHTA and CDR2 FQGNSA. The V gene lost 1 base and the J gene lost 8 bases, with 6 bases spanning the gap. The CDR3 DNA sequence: TGTGCCAGCAGCTTAGGATTTGATGAGCAGTTCTTC. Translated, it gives CASSLGFDEQFF.

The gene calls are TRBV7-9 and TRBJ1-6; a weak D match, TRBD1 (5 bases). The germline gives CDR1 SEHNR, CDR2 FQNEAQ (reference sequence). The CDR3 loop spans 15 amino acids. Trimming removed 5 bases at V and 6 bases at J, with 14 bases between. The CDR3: CASSPYRQFNSPLHF. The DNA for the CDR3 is TGTGCCAGCAGCCCATATAGACAGTTTAATTCACCCCTCCACTTT.

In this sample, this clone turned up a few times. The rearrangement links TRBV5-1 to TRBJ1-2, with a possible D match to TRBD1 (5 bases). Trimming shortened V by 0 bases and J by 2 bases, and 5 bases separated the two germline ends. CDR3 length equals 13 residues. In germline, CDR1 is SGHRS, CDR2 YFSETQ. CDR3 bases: TGCGCCAGCAGCTTGGGACAGAACTATGGCTACACCTTC. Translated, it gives CASSLGQNYGYTF.

The CDR3 DNA reads TGCGCCAGCAGCTTGGAGGGGGGACTAAGGAACGAGCAGTACTTC. Amino acid sequence: CASSLEGGLRNEQYF. The chain is built from TRBV5-1 and TRBJ2-7; D is perhaps TRBD2 (7 bases). CDR1 is SGHRS, CDR2 YFSETQ, per germline. V lost 0 bases, J lost 5 bases, and 15 bases lay in between. The CDR3 has 15 residues.

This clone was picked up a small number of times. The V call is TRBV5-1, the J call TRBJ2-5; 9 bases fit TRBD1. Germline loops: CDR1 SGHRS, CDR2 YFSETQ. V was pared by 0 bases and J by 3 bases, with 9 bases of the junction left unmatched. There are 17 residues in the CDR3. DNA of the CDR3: TGCGCCAGCAGCTTGGCCCGGACAGGGGAGGTTGAAGAGACCCAGTACTTC. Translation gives CASSLARTGEVEETQYF. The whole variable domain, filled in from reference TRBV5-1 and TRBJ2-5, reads KAGVTQTPRYLIKTRGQQVTLSCSPISGHRSVSWYQQTPGQGLQFLFEYFSETQRNKGNFPGRFSGRQFSNSRSEMNVSTLELGDSALYLCASSLARTGEVEETQYFGPGTRLLVL.

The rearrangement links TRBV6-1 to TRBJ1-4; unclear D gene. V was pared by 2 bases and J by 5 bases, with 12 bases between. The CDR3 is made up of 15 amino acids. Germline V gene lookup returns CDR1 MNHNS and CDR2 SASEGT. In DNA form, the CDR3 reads TGTGCCAGCAGTGAACTATCCGGATCCAATGAAAAACTGTTTTTT. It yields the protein CASSELSGSNEKLFF.

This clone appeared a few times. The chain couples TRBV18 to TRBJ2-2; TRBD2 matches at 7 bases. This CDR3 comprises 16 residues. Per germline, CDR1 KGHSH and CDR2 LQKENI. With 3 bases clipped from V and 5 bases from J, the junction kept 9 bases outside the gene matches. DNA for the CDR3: TGTGCCAGCTCACCCCAAATCCCGGGGGGAACCGGGGAGCTGTTTTTT. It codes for CASSPQIPGGTGELFF.

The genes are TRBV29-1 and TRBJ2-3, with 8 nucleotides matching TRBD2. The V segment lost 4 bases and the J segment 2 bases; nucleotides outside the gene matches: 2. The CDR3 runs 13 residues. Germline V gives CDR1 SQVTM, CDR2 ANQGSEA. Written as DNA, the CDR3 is TGCAGCGTTGGAGCGGGGGACACAGATACGCAGTATTTT. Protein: CSVGAGDTDTQYF.

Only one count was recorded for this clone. CDR3 amino acids: CASSRDLQETQYF. CDR3 nucleotide sequence: TGTGCCAGCAGCAGAGACCTTCAAGAGACCCAGTACTTC. J is TRBJ2-5 and V is TRBV11-3, with D hard to call. The V gene lost 5 bases and the J gene lost 2 bases, with 9 bases spanning the gap. CDR1 and CDR2 (germline): SGHNT, YENEEA. The CDR3 is made up of 13 amino acids.

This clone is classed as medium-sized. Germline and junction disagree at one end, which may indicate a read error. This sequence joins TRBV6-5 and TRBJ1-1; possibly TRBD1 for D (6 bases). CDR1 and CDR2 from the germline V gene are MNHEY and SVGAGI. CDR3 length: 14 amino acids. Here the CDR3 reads CASRYLTGNTEAFF. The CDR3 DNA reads TGTGCCAGCAGGTACTTGACAGGGAACACTGAAGCTTTCTTT.

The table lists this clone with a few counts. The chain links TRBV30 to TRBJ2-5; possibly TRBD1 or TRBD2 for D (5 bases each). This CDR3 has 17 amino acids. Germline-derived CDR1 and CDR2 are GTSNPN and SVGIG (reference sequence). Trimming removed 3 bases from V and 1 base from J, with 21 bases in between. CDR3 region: CAWSTFARGASQETQYF. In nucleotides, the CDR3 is TGTGCCTGGAGCACATTCGCACGGGGCGCTTCCCAAGAGACCCAGTACTTC. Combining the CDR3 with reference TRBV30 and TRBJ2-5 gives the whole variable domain SQTIHQWPATLVQPVGSPLSLECTVEGTSNPNLYWYRQAAGRGLQLLFYSVGIGQISSEVPQNLSASRPQDRQFILSSKKLLLSDSGFYLCAWSTFARGASQETQYFGPGTRLLVL.

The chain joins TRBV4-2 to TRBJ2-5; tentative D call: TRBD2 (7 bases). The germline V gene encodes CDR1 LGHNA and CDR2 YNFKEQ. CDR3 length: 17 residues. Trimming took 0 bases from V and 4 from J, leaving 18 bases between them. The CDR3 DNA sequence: TGTGCCAGCAGCCAAGAGGCTGGCGGGGGCTCGGGAGAGACCCAGTACTTC. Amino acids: CASSQEAGGGSGETQYF.

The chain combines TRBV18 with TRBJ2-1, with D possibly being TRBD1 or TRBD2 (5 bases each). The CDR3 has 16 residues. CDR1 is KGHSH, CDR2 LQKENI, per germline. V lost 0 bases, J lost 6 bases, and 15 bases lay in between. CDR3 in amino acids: CASSPPGVEGSNEQFF. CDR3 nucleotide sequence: TGTGCCAGCTCACCACCGGGGGTAGAGGGGAGCAATGAGCAGTTCTTC.

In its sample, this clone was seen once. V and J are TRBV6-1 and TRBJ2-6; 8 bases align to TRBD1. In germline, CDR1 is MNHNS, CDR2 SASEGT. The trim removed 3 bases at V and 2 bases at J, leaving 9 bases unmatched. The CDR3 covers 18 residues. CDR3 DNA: TGTGCCAGCAGTGACGTGACAGGGGTTGGAGCTGGGGCCAACGTCCTGACTTTC. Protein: CASSDVTGVGAGANVLTF.

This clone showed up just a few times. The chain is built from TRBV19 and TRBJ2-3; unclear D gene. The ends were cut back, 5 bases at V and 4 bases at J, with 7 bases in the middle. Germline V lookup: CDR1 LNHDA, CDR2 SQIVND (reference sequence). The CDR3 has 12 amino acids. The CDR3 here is CASSFSPDTQYF. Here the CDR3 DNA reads TGTGCCAGTAGTTTTAGCCCAGATACGCAGTATTTT.

The DNA of the CDR3 is TGTGCCAGCAGCCCCCCTGGCGGGGGCAGGGATACGCAGTATTTT. Its translation is CASSPPGGGRDTQYF. The chain uses TRBV7-2 and TRBJ2-3; D possibly corresponds to TRBD2 (7 bases). Germline CDR1 and CDR2: SGHTA and FQGNSA. This CDR3 is built from 15 residues. Trimming took 5 bases from V and 6 from J, leaving 18 bases between them.